Below, 25 T cell receptor beta chains from the same sample are listed, as sequenced in a study of shared clonotypes between healthy human individuals. Profiling relied on immunoSEQ multiplex PCR, and the TCRdb table lists in-frame clones only, not all of them. The repertoire holds about 580,000 clones, with nearly 98% as singletons. Naive CD8 cells lacked CD45RO, underwent positive selection for CCR7 and left out terminally differentiated effector memory CD45RA+ cells. Material: naive CD8+ T cells sorted from blood. These receptors all stem from a man aged 25 to 45 in good health.

The chain combines TRBV28 with TRBJ2-1, with 12 bases identical to TRBD2. Germline V lookup: CDR1 MDHEN, CDR2 SYDVKM. CDR3 size: 17 residues. V lost 5 bases, J lost 3 bases, and 8 bases stayed unmatched. The CDR3 DNA is TGTGCCAGCAGTCCCCTTGGACTAGCGGGGAACTACAATGAGCAGTTCTTC. Encoded protein: CASSPLGLAGNYNEQFF.

The chain employs TRBV13 and TRBJ1-4; D uncertain. Deletions cut 1 base from V and 7 bases from J, with 10 bases between. CDR1 is PRHDT, CDR2 FYEKMQ, per germline (reference sequence). This CDR3 has 14 amino acids. CDR3 in DNA: TGTGCCAGCAGCTTAGCTCCTCTGGGTGAAAAACTGTTTTTT. Its protein is CASSLAPLGEKLFF.

This rearrangement joins TRBV7-9 to TRBJ2-7, with TRBD2 matching over 8 bases. V lost 5 bases and J lost 5; bases outside the gene matches: 14. CDR1 and CDR2 from the germline V gene are SEHNR and FQNEAQ (reference sequence). This CDR3 region has 16 residues. The CDR3 nucleotides are TGTGCCAGCAGCCCGCCCCCGAGCGGGAGTGTCCACGAGCAGTACTTC. Protein sequence: CASSPPPSGSVHEQYF.

The rearrangement joins TRBV25-1 to TRBJ1-3; D uncertain. This CDR3 contains 15 residues. V shed 6 bases and J shed 0 bases, with 12 bases lying between them. Germline CDR1 is MGHDK and CDR2 is SYGVNS. The CDR3 DNA reads as TGTGCCAGCAGGGACCGCCGAAGCTCTGGAAACACCATATATTTT. This codes for CASRDRRSSGNTIYF.

The chain recombines TRBV6-6 with TRBJ2-5, with 10 bases lining up with TRBD2. V lost 9 bases and J lost 7; bases outside the gene matches: 14. Per the germline V gene, CDR1 is MNHNY and CDR2 is SVGAGI (reference sequence). The CDR3 spans 15 residues. The CDR3: CASLGSGRAGGTQYF. CDR3 bases: TGTGCCAGTCTCGGGAGCGGGAGGGCCGGGGGGACCCAGTACTTC.

The chain uses TRBV7-6 and TRBJ2-5; no clear D. The CDR3 is 12 amino acids. CDR1 and CDR2 (germline): SGHVS, FNYEAQ. Deletions cut 7 bases from V and 2 bases from J, with 8 bases between. The CDR3, as DNA: TGTGCCAGCACCTCGGAACAAGAGACCCAGTACTTC. Its protein is CASTSEQETQYF. The full variable domain, completed using reference TRBV7-6 and TRBJ2-5, is GAGVSQSPRYKVTKRGQDVALRCDPISGHVSLYWYRQALGQGPEFLTYFNYEAQQDKSGLPNDRFSAERPEGSISTLTIQRTEQRDSAMYRCASTSEQETQYFGPGTRLLVL.

The rearrangement uses TRBV11-2 and TRBJ2-7; 7 nucleotides align to TRBD1. This CDR3 is 16 amino acids long. J gave up 3 bases and V 3 bases, and 11 bases lay outside the gene matches. CDR1 is SGHAT, CDR2 FQNNGV, per germline. CDR3 residues: CASSFPATGVDYEQYF. The CDR3 DNA follows: TGTGCCAGCAGCTTCCCTGCAACAGGGGTGGACTACGAGCAGTACTTC.

This chain connects TRBV18 to TRBJ2-7; 7 nucleotides align to TRBD1. Germline values: CDR1 KGHSH, CDR2 LQKENI. V shed 2 bases, J shed 0 bases, and the junction held 4 bases outside the gene matches. The CDR3 contains 15 residues. CDR3 DNA: TGTGCCAGCTCACCAGAGACAGGGCGCTCCTACGAGCAGTACTTC. Amino acids: CASSPETGRSYEQYF.

The J gene is TRBJ2-2, the V gene TRBV29-1, with TRBD2 matching over 8 bases. This CDR3 contains 15 residues. Germline CDR1 reads SQVTM; CDR2 reads ANQGSEA. J gave up 5 bases and V 4 bases, and 9 bases lay outside the gene matches. In DNA form, the CDR3 reads TGCAGCGTTGCCATTAGCGGGATAGGTACCGGGGAGCTGTTTTTT. Protein: CSVAISGIGTGELFF.

The CDR3 loop is CASSLWGQGDTEAFF. DNA for the CDR3: TGTGCCAGCAGCTTATGGGGACAGGGCGACACTGAAGCTTTCTTT. This chain connects TRBV11-2 to TRBJ1-1; 9 bases map to TRBD1. Unmatched junction bases numbered 4, after V lost 2 bases and J lost 3 bases. This CDR3 has 15 residues. Per the germline V gene, CDR1 is SGHAT and CDR2 is FQNNGV.

The chain has TRBV6-5 and TRBJ2-7; D call uncertain. The V end lost 0 bases, the J end lost 8 bases, and 11 bases lay between the germline ends. The CDR3 has 13 amino acids. Germline V CDR1 and CDR2: MNHEY, SVGAGI. The CDR3 spells CASSYSSSTKQYF. The CDR3 DNA sequence: TGTGCCAGCAGTTACTCGAGCAGTACGAAGCAGTACTTC.

CDR3 nucleotides: TGTGCCAGCAGCAAAGGGACTAGCGGGCCGAATGAGCAGTTCTTC. Translating gives CASSKGTSGPNEQFF. The V gene is TRBV11-2, the J gene TRBJ2-1, with TRBD2 matching over 12 bases. The germline V gene encodes CDR1 SGHAT and CDR2 FQNNGV. CDR3 length equals 15 residues. After removal of 5 bases from V and 7 bases from J, the junction contained 6 bases not matched to a gene.

This clone is a singleton in its sample. The V and J genes are TRBV6-6 and TRBJ2-7; D not certain. From germline, CDR1 is MNHNY and CDR2 SVGAGI (reference sequence). The V gene lost 7 bases and the J gene lost 4 bases, with 17 bases spanning the gap. CDR3 length: 14 residues. In nucleotides, the CDR3 is TGTGCCAGCACCGAGTCTTATGGTTCGTACGAGCAGTACTTC. Protein: CASTESYGSYEQYF.

This sequence joins TRBV2 and TRBJ1-5; perhaps TRBD1 as D (5 bases). Per the germline V gene, CDR1 is SNHLY and CDR2 is FYNNEI. This CDR3 is 15 amino acids long. Trimming took 4 bases from V and 3 from J, leaving 13 bases between them. CDR3 amino acids: CASSGRSGHNQPQHF. The CDR3 nucleotides read TGTGCCAGCAGTGGACGTTCAGGACACAATCAGCCCCAGCATTTT. The whole variable domain, remainder taken from reference TRBV2 and TRBJ1-5, is EPEVTQTPSHQVTQMGQEVILRCVPISNHLYFYWYRQILGQKVEFLVSFYNNEISEKSEIFDDQFSVERPDGSNFTLKIRSTKLEDSAMYFCASSGRSGHNQPQHFGDGTRLSIL.

The chain joins TRBV5-1 to TRBJ2-7, with 7 bases fitting TRBD1. CDR1 SGHRS and CDR2 YFSETQ come from the germline V gene. With 4 bases clipped from V and 2 bases from J, the junction kept 12 bases outside the gene matches. There are 16 residues in the CDR3. For the CDR3, the DNA is TGCGCCAGCAGCCCACGGACCGGGACAGCTCCCTACGAGCAGTACTTC. It encodes CASSPRTGTAPYEQYF.

The chain employs TRBV7-6 and TRBJ2-3; 7 bases map to TRBD2. There are 14 residues in the CDR3. Germline CDR1 SGHVS, CDR2 FNYEAQ. V was clipped by 4 bases and J by 3 bases; unmatched bases: 4. Written as DNA, the CDR3 is TGTGCCAGCAGCTCCGGACTAGTAACAGATACGCAGTATTTT. Amino acid sequence: CASSSGLVTDTQYF.

The chain uses TRBV27 and TRBJ2-2, with TRBD1 as a possible D gene (6 bases). Germline loops: CDR1 MNHEY, CDR2 SMNVEV (reference sequence). This CDR3 has 13 amino acids. Trimming shortened V by 7 bases and J by 7 bases, and 13 bases separated the two germline ends. CDR3: CASKTGSIGELFF. DNA of the CDR3: TGTGCCAGCAAAACAGGGTCGATCGGGGAGCTGTTTTTT.

This chain uses TRBV15 with TRBJ2-1; D is unresolved. Germline-derived CDR1 and CDR2 are LNHNV and YYDKDF (reference sequence). Trimming took off 2 bases at V and 8 bases at J, with 16 bases between the two ends. The CDR3 spans 15 residues. In DNA form, the CDR3 reads TGTGCCACCAGCAGACAGGACCTGGTCAATGATGAGCAGTTCTTC. It is translated as CATSRQDLVNDEQFF.

This chain uses TRBV18 with TRBJ2-7; 8 nucleotides agree with TRBD1. The ends lost 3 bases at V and 2 bases at J; junction bases unmatched: 6. CDR1 KGHSH and CDR2 LQKENI come from the germline V gene. The CDR3 runs to 15 residues. CDR3 sequence (DNA): TGTGCCAGCTCACCCGAGGGACAGGCCCCCTACGAGCAGTACTTC. This gives the protein CASSPEGQAPYEQYF.

This clone was seen just once. The CDR3 sequence is CASSSSWTSEDTQYF. Here the CDR3 DNA reads TGTGCCAGCAGTTCCTCCTGGACTAGCGAGGATACGCAGTATTTT. This chain links TRBV6-5 with TRBJ2-3, with 9 bases that match TRBD2. The ends lost 4 bases at V and 6 bases at J; junction bases unmatched: 8. CDR1 MNHEY and CDR2 SVGAGI come from the germline V gene. The CDR3 totals 15 residues.

The chain employs TRBV9 and TRBJ1-1, with D possibly being TRBD1 (6 bases). The V gene lost 1 base and the J gene lost 0 bases, with 19 bases spanning the gap. CDR1 and CDR2 (germline): SGDLS, YYNGEE. The CDR3 contains 18 residues. The CDR3, as DNA: TGTGCCAGCAGCGTATATTGGGACGGGGGCAGCATGAACACTGAAGCTTTCTTT. Its translation is CASSVYWDGGSMNTEAFF.

The table lists this clone with a count of one. CDR3 DNA: TGTGCCAGCAGTGGACAGGGCATGAACACTGAAGCTTTCTTT. Translated, it gives CASSGQGMNTEAFF. The J gene is TRBJ1-1, the V gene TRBV6-1; 7 bases fit TRBD1. From germline, CDR1 is MNHNS and CDR2 SASEGT. This CDR3 has 14 residues. The ends lost 4 bases at V and 0 bases at J; junction bases unmatched: 2.

V usage is TRBV10-3 and J usage is TRBJ2-7; D possibly corresponds to TRBD2 (7 bases). The ends were cut back, 0 bases at V and 1 base at J, with 13 bases in the middle. The germline V gene has CDR1 ENHRY and CDR2 SYGVKD. The CDR3 runs 16 residues. CDR3 nucleotide sequence: TGTGCCATCAGTGAGTCGACACAGGGACTATCCTACGAGCAGTACTTC. It yields the protein CAISESTQGLSYEQYF.

The chain couples TRBV28 to TRBJ2-5, with D uncertain. Looked up from germline, CDR1 is MDHEN and CDR2 is SYDVKM. This CDR3 spans 14 amino acids. With 5 bases removed from V and 9 bases from J, the gap between germline ends came to 19 bases. This CDR3 reads CASSPLALAGAQYF. CDR3 coding DNA: TGTGCCAGCAGTCCCCTTGCGTTAGCTGGGGCCCAGTACTTC.

V gene TRBV19 combines with J gene TRBJ2-2; D unclear. V gave up 8 bases and J gave up 5 bases, with 3 bases separating them. The CDR3 is made up of 10 amino acids. Germline V gene data show CDR1 as LNHDA and CDR2 as SQIVND (reference sequence). The CDR3 bases are TGTGCCAGTGGGACCGGGGAGCTGTTTTTT. It encodes CASGTGELFF.